The rows below give T cell receptor beta chains drawn from one sample of a study of blood T cell repertoires in COVID-19. The table came from immunoSEQ multiplex PCR; TCRdb's copy has only in-frame clones and leaves some out. This sample has a few hundred thousand clones, with 80% to 90% found just once. Specimen: peripheral blood. These receptors came from a woman in her sixties or seventies with COVID-19, enrolled during active disease. CDR3s leave out the opening cysteine and the closing phenylalanine or tryptophan.

V gene	J gene	CDR3 protein
TRBV30	TRBJ1-5	AWSPRGDMPQH
TRBV19	TRBJ2-1	ASSPAAVILYNEQF
TRBV19	TRBJ1-6	ASSTRQGKSLH
TRBV7-2	TRBJ1-1	ASSLVRGEAF
TRBV27	TRBJ2-7	ASSLGRGAFEQY
TRBV2	TRBJ1-5	AIRDRGLNQPQH
TRBV18	TRBJ1-5	ASSANRGNQPQH
TRBV5-4	TRBJ2-3	ASRFSGGARDTQY
TRBV6-1	TRBJ1-5	ASSERHFIGNQPQH
TRBV27	TRBJ1-2	ASSRSTGSKKGYT
TRBV3-1/TRBV3-2	TRBJ2-2	ASSQGAGELF
TRBV5-6	TRBJ2-5	ASSLSIGGRRETQY
TRBV9	TRBJ2-5	ASSVGQGAETQY
TRBV7-2	TRBJ2-5	ASSLGLAGGSETQY
TRBV6-6	TRBJ1-2	ASSSTIEVGGYT
TRBV6-5	TRBJ1-2	ASTPTGANYGYT
TRBV10-1	TRBJ1-1	ASSGFGILGSTEAF
TRBV19	TRBJ2-7	ASSTQGQGVYEQY
TRBV7-3	TRBJ1-2	ASSLGDRETHGYT
TRBV11-3	TRBJ2-7	ASSSREGGDSYEQY
TRBV7-2	TRBJ1-3	ASSLEREGTGNTIY
TRBV19	TRBJ2-5	ASNQRDRVGTQY
TRBV5-6	TRBJ1-4	ASSLAGGDEKLF
TRBV9	TRBJ1-1	ASGPHLANTEAF
TRBV7-3	TRBJ2-1	ASSLGGDPSYNEQF
TRBV3-1/TRBV3-2	TRBJ2-3	ASSLGTVGDTQY
TRBV19	TRBJ2-2	ASTDRGNTGELF
TRBV5-1	TRBJ1-1	ASSAAGTGVLNTEAF
TRBV7-9	TRBJ1-4	ARGQGVRGWNEKLF
TRBV2	TRBJ2-1	ASSDGTGVNEQF
TRBV30	TRBJ2-5	AWSSSGNEETQY
TRBV5-8	TRBJ1-5	ASSLVHSNQPQH
TRBV5-4	TRBJ1-2	ASSLERTVYGYT
TRBV29-1	TRBJ1-2	SVEDPGRDGYT
TRBV5-5	TRBJ2-7	ASSLGALLSYEQY
TRBV30	TRBJ2-5	AWSKSRDRGPGETQY
TRBV2	TRBJ1-2	ASSDLPQQGGWFGGYT
TRBV30	TRBJ2-7	ATARPPRLAGTYEQY
TRBV7-3	TRBJ2-3	ASSQHSTDTQY
TRBV7-9	TRBJ2-1	ASSPTPGHYNEQF
TRBV2	TRBJ1-2	ASKGGQAADGYT
TRBV6-5	TRBJ2-7	ASGWTGRSYEQY
TRBV12-5	TRBJ1-3	ASGLPSLGPGQGTGNTIY
TRBV5-1	TRBJ1-1	ASQTGVNTEAF
TRBV4-1	TRBJ1-5	ASSQVPGQPQH
TRBV6-5	TRBJ2-7	ASSYSGPPLAYEQY
TRBV19	TRBJ2-5	ASSRWSLNAETQY
TRBV13	TRBJ1-5	ASSTRAGPQH
TRBV7-2	TRBJ2-7	ASSLLTGATYEQY